This T cell receptor beta chain was retrieved from a study of blood T cell repertoires in COVID-19. The table came from immunoSEQ multiplex PCR; TCRdb's copy has only in-frame clones and leaves some out. The sample lists 87,000 or so clones; 88% were seen once. CDR1 and CDR2 from the germline V gene are KGHSH and LQKENI. The CDR3 contains 18 residues. The V end lost 3 bases, the J end lost 1 base, and 21 bases lay between the germline ends. The TCR was taken from a man older than 75 with acute or convalescent COVID-19. The sample was peripheral blood. The chain is built from TRBV18 and TRBJ1-1; a possible D gene is TRBD1 (5 bases). Written as DNA, the CDR3 is TGTGCCAGCTCACCGTACAGGACGGTTATCACCGAGAACACTGAAGCTTTCTTT. Residues: CASSPYRTVITENTEAFF.